These 4 T cell receptor beta chains share one sample of origin, sequenced in a study of radiation and T cells in renal cell carcinoma. The time point: blood 2 weeks post-SBRT. Noted treatment: 15 Gy SBRT to primary tumor, nephrectomy 4 weeks later. Using immunoSEQ multiplex PCR, the repertoire was profiled, and TCRdb retains in-frame clones only, with some absent. The profile shows some 80,000 clones, 65% to 90% of them singletons. Sequenced material: blood, taken from a patient whose treatment included radiotherapy and nephrectomy. Receptors originate from a woman aged 45 to 65 with renal cell carcinoma.

The chain uses TRBV27 and TRBJ1-1, with D possibly being TRBD1 (6 bases). This CDR3 is 12 amino acids long. V shed 3 bases and J shed 7 bases, with 9 bases lying between them. From germline, CDR1 is MNHEY and CDR2 SMNVEV (reference sequence). CDR3 in amino acids: CASSFLQGEAFF. For the CDR3, the DNA is TGTGCCAGCAGTTTTCTACAGGGTGAAGCTTTCTTT.

The rearrangement uses TRBV29-1 and TRBJ1-2; 9 bases map to TRBD1. Germline values: CDR1 SQVTM, CDR2 ANQGSEA. This CDR3 comprises 12 residues. V gave up 6 bases and J gave up 4 bases; unmatched junction bases: 3. CDR3 nucleotides: TGCAGCGTACAGGGGGCGGGCTATGGCTACACCTTC. This sequence encodes CSVQGAGYGYTF. Using reference TRBV29-1 and TRBJ1-2 for the parts outside the CDR3, the full variable domain is SAVISQKPSRDICQRGTSLTIQCQVDSQVTMMFWYRQQPGQSLTLIATANQGSEATYESGFVIDKFPISRPNLTFSTLTVSNMSPEDSSIYLCSVQGAGYGYTFGSGTRLTVV.

The V call is TRBV9, the J call TRBJ2-3; 11 bases agree with TRBD2. Germline CDR1 is SGDLS and CDR2 is YYNGEE. This CDR3 contains 18 residues. The trim removed 4 bases at V and 0 bases at J, leaving 10 bases unmatched. CDR3 nucleotide sequence: TGTGCCAGCAGCCCGGGCCTAGCGGGGGGCACTAGCACAGATACGCAGTATTTT. Residues: CASSPGLAGGTSTDTQYF.

The chain carries TRBV11-3 and TRBJ1-1; D is uncertain. The germline V gene encodes CDR1 SGHNT and CDR2 YENEEA. This CDR3 has 14 residues. Trimming took 2 bases from V and 1 from J, leaving 8 bases between them. DNA for the CDR3: TGTGCCAGCAGCTTATCCCCCTCGAACACTGAAGCTTTCTTT. It codes for CASSLSPSNTEAFF.